This T cell receptor beta chain was documented in a study of beta chain features in type 1 diabetes. The ends were cut back, 4 bases at V and 1 base at J, with 9 bases in the middle. The CDR3 is made up of 14 amino acids. CDR1 and CDR2 from the germline V gene are SGHAT and FQNNGV. Reverse transcribing all isolated RNA meant expressed TCRB transcripts were sequenced. Libraries were prepared by immunoSEQ multiplex PCR; TCRdb keeps only in-frame clonotypes and omits some of them. The sample carries 300,000 to 350,000 clones, about 20% recorded once. The TCR sequence derives from a young woman in good health. Sequenced material: naive CD4+ T cells from blood. The V gene is TRBV11-2, the J gene TRBJ2-3; TRBD2 is a possible D gene (5 bases). The CDR3, as DNA: TGTGCCAGCAGCTCTACAGCGGGCACAGATACGCAGTATTTT. Translated, it gives CASSSTAGTDTQYF.